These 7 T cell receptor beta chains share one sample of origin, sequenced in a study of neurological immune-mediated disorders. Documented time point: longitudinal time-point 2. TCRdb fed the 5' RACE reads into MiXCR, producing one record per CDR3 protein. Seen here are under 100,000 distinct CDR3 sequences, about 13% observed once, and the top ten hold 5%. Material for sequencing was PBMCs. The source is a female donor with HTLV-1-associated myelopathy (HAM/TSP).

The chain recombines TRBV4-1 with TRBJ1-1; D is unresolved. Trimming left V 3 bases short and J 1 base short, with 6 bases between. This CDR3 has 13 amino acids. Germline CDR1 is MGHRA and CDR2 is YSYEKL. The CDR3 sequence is CASSHPGNTEAFF. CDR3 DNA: TGCGCCAGCAGCCATCCGGGGAACACTGAAGCTTTCTTT.

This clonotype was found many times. The chain's CDR3 is CASSQAPPPAFNEQFF. DNA of the CDR3: TGTGCCAGCAGCCAAGCCCCGCCGCCCGCCTTCAATGAGCAGTTCTTC. J is TRBJ2-1 and V is TRBV4-2; no firm D call. Germline-derived CDR1 and CDR2 are LGHNA and YNFKEQ. CDR3 length: 16 residues. The V end was cut by 1 base, the J end by 6 bases, with 16 bases between.

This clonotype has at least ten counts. DNA for the CDR3: TGTGCCAGCAGCCGGACTAGCGCAGGGGAGACCCAGTACTTC. Its translation: CASSRTSAGETQYF. This sequence joins TRBV7-2 and TRBJ2-5, with 9 bases identical to TRBD2. The V gene's germline CDR1 is SGHTA and CDR2 FQGNSA. CDR3 length: 14 residues. V trimming: 5 bases; J trimming: 5 bases; junction bases outside the gene matches: 6.

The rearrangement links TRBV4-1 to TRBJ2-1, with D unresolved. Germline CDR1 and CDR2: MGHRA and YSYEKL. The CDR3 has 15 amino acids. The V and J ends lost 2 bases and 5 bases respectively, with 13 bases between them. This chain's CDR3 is CASSQTGRPNNEQFF. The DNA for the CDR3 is TGCGCCAGCAGCCAAACCGGCAGGCCGAACAATGAGCAGTTCTTC.

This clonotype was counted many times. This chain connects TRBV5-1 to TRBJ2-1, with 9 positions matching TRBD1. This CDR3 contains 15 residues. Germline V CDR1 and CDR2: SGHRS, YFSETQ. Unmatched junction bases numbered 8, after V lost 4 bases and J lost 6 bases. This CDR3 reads CASSTAGTGTNEQFF. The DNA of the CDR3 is TGCGCCAGCAGCACCGCCGGGACAGGGACCAATGAGCAGTTCTTC.

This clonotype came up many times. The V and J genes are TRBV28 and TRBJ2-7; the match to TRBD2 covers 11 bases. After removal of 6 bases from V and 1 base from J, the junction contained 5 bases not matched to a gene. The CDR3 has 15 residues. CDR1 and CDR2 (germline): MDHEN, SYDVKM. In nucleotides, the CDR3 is TGTGCCAGCAGATATACTAGCGGGAGTTCCTACGAGCAGTACTTC. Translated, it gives CASRYTSGSSYEQYF.

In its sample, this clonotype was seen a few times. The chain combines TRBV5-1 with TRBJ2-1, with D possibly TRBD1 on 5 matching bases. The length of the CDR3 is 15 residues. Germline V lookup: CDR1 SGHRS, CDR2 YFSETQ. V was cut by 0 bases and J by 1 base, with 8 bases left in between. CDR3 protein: CASSLDRLSYNEQFF. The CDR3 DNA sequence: TGCGCCAGCAGCTTGGACAGGTTGTCCTACAATGAGCAGTTCTTC.